Below are 11 T cell receptor beta chains sequenced from a single sample in a study of T-cell memory formation after mild COVID-19. Each CDR3 protein is one row after TCRdb ran MiXCR on the 5' RACE reads. The table records hundreds of thousands of distinct CDR3 sequences, roughly a fifth of them present only once. The sequenced sample was PBMCs or a T cell subset sorted from them (not recorded which). The receptor set was obtained from an adult woman who had mild COVID-19 (a few samples of this study predate the infection). Cell type and time point are not known.

This clonotype was seen a handful of times. The chain has TRBV20-1 and TRBJ2-3; D might be TRBD2 (5 bases). This CDR3 is 14 amino acids long. Trimming pared 5 bases from V and 2 bases from J, leaving 14 bases between. Germline V lookup: CDR1 DFQATT, CDR2 SNEGSKA (reference sequence). CDR3 coding DNA: TGCAGTGCTCGGGGAGCGCTCTCCACAGATACGCAGTATTTT. Encoded protein: CSARGALSTDTQYF.

A few counts support this clonotype. This chain connects TRBV15 to TRBJ2-1; the D gene is possibly TRBD1 (7 bases). The germline CDR1 and CDR2 sequences are LNHNV and YYDKDF (reference sequence). CDR3 size: 17 residues. V was cut by 0 bases and J by 4 bases, with 16 bases left in between. The CDR3 is CATSRDGGDSPYNEQFF. The CDR3 DNA follows: TGTGCCACCAGCAGAGATGGCGGGGACAGCCCTTACAATGAGCAGTTCTTC.

This rearrangement joins TRBV4-3 to TRBJ1-3; 7 nucleotides match TRBD1. V lost 6 bases, J lost 3 bases, and 20 bases stayed unmatched. The germline CDR1 and CDR2 sequences are LGHNA and YSLEER. This CDR3 region has 19 residues. CDR3 sequence reads: CASSPLPTGDGMDGNTIYF. The CDR3 nucleotides read TGCGCCAGCAGTCCGCTGCCAACAGGGGACGGAATGGATGGAAACACCATATATTTT.

This clonotype came up a few times. The chain is built from TRBV5-1 and TRBJ2-3, with 9 bases that match TRBD1. The germline V gene has CDR1 SGHRS and CDR2 YFSETQ. J gave up 2 bases and V 4 bases, and 2 bases lay outside the gene matches. This CDR3 comprises 14 residues. Here the CDR3 DNA reads TGCGCCAGCAGCCGGGACAGGGCCACAGATACGCAGTATTTT. As protein: CASSRDRATDTQYF.

This clonotype was seen a few times. This chain joins TRBV7-2 and TRBJ2-1; D is possibly TRBD2 (6 bases). In germline, CDR1 is SGHTA, CDR2 FQGNSA. Trimming cost V 5 bases and J 9 bases, with 14 bases left between them. This CDR3 region has 13 residues. The CDR3 sequence is CASSGNSSAEQFF. The CDR3 DNA sequence: TGTGCCAGCAGCGGAAACTCTAGCGCTGAGCAGTTCTTC.

This clonotype was detected many times. V and J are TRBV7-8 and TRBJ2-2, with D unresolved. Germline V gene sequence: CDR1 SGHVS, CDR2 FQNEAQ. The CDR3 consists of 12 residues. Trimming took off 1 base at V and 7 bases at J, with 4 bases between the two ends. DNA for the CDR3: TGTGCCAGCAGCTTAGTTAGCGGGGAGCTGTTTTTT. Its protein product is CASSLVSGELFF. The full variable domain, its missing parts supplied by reference TRBV7-8 and TRBJ2-2, is GAGVSQSPRYKVAKRGQDVALRCDPISGHVSLFWYQQALGQGPEFLTYFQNEAQLDKSGLPSDRFFAERPEGSVSTLKIQRTQQEDSAVYLCASSLVSGELFFGEGSRLTVL.

The V gene is TRBV20-1, the J gene TRBJ2-1; D remains ambiguous. The CDR3 totals 14 residues. V was pared by 5 bases and J by 3 bases, with 14 bases between. Germline CDR1 is DFQATT and CDR2 is SNEGSKA (reference sequence). Written as DNA, the CDR3 is TGCAGTGCTCGTTCTAGGGCCTTCTACAATGAGCAGTTCTTC. As protein: CSARSRAFYNEQFF.

This chain uses TRBV7-9 with TRBJ1-1; 7 bases line up with TRBD1. Losses at the gene ends were 5 bases for V and 3 bases for J; bases not matched to a gene: 3. CDR1 and CDR2 (germline): SEHNR, FQNEAQ (reference sequence). This CDR3 region has 13 residues. Written as DNA, the CDR3 is TGTGCCAGCAGCCGGGGACAGCACACTGAAGCTTTCTTT. Translating it yields CASSRGQHTEAFF.

The rearrangement links TRBV20-1 to TRBJ1-5; no clear D. This CDR3 has 14 residues. Germline lookup yields CDR1 DFQATT and CDR2 SNEGSKA (reference sequence). Trimming shortened V by 1 base and J by 1 base, and 8 bases separated the two germline ends. CDR3 coding DNA: TGCAGTGCTAGAGTGGTTGGGAGCAATCAGCCCCAGCATTTT. Translation: CSARVVGSNQPQHF.

The chain uses TRBV7-2 and TRBJ2-1; 8 bases align to TRBD2. V shed 4 bases and J 1 base; nucleotides not matched to a gene: 6. Germline CDR1 reads SGHTA; CDR2 reads FQGNSA. The CDR3 extends over 16 amino acids. DNA for the CDR3: TGTGCCAGCAGCTGGGGGGGGACTAGGTCCTACAATGAGCAGTTCTTC. As protein: CASSWGGTRSYNEQFF.

V gene TRBV24-1 combines with J gene TRBJ2-3; TRBD2 matches at 10 bases. The V and J ends lost 6 bases and 2 bases, in that order; junction bases with no gene match: 4. This CDR3 spans 15 amino acids. Germline CDR1 is KGHDR and CDR2 is SFDVKD. CDR3 amino acids: CATSLAGAYTDTQYF. The CDR3 DNA reads TGTGCCACCAGTCTAGCGGGGGCCTACACAGATACGCAGTATTTT.